Given below is one T cell receptor beta chain in context. The antigen it binds to is not known. No base quality values were provided; no much bigger clone lies one nucleotide off. The data were obtained in a study of T cells in Graves' hyperthyroidism and ophthalmopathy (dated by TCRdb to about 2019). For the study in its entirety: Peripheral blood samples were taken at the time of initial diagnosis, prior to any treatment. The 100 or so discovery patients were randomly split 7:3 into training and test sets. To identify distinguishing TCR V-J signatures, a discovery cohort of around 100 patients was used, comprising 43 with Graves' ophthalmopathy and some 60 with stable Graves' hyperthyroidism. The paper describes TCR Vbeta CDR3 sequencing of around 140 peripheral blood samples, made up of 43 ophthalmopathy patients, 70 to 75 hyperthyroidism patients and roughly 17 progressor patients. After blood sampling, hyperthyroidism patients were treated with methimazole at a starting dose of 30 mg daily, and ophthalmopathy patients were treated with high-dose intravenous methylprednisolone. In addition, the study compared T-cell repertoires in thyroid tissue and in blood from roughly 6 Graves' hyperthyroidism patients. Whether ophthalmopathy could be predicted prospectively was tested in an independent validation cohort made up of roughly 19 hyperthyroidism patients plus 17 patients who later progressed to ophthalmopathy. The research as a whole found: In cross-validation, a model built on a 13 V-J signature told ophthalmopathy apart from stable hyperthyroidism with less than 90% sensitivity and roughly 82% specificity, and in testing the same model reached 80%/75%. No statistical method was used to fix the sample size in advance, and group allocation was not hidden from the investigators. In validation, the model predicted progression to ophthalmopathy a median of approximately 6.3 months before onset, with approximately 71% sensitivity and about 72% specificity. Blood samples also contained most of the expanded thyroid clonotypes (frequency above 0.001), which suggests that blood repertoires may reflect thyroid immune responses.

A patient counted as having stable Graves' hyperthyroidism if no progression to ophthalmopathy occurred over 18 months of follow-up. Hyperthyroidism patients were newly diagnosed, with disease duration under 2 months, and aged 18 to 65 years. The study excluded patients with uncontrolled infections, other autoimmune diseases, pregnancy or lactation. Clinical symptoms, serum thyroxine and TRAb, thyroid ultrasound, and orbital computed tomography formed the basis for the diagnoses. PBMCs were isolated from approximately 10 ml of fresh peripheral blood by Ficoll-Paque density gradient centrifugation. Total RNA was extracted with Trizol reagent, and quality was checked on an Agilent 2100 Bioanalyzer. TCR beta CDR3 regions were amplified from RNA transcripts. A first-round RT-PCR of the TCR CDR3 used the HTBI primer set with the Qiagen OneStep RT-PCR kit. Libraries were constructed in a second round of multiplex PCR, after which size selection and purification were performed. Paired-end sequencing of the libraries was performed with 100 bp reads on an Illumina HiSeq2000. The authors processed their data as follows. SOAPnuke was used to process the raw data, throwing out any read that contained adapters or uncalled bases, had a mean Phred below 15, or lacked an exact constant-primer or identifier match. High-quality paired reads were merged using COPE v1.2.5, and each unique nucleotide sequence was defined as a clonotype. MiTCR v1.1 was used to align the clonotypes against IMGT TRBV, TRBD and TRBJ reference segments. The analysis was restricted to V-J combinations with a frequency above 0.0001, which together covered around 99% of the repertoires. The TCS score was defined as F50 (clonal expansion) divided by E x V (chaos), with BLOSUM62-based TCRdist calculated between CDR3 peptides within each V-J. Welch's t-statistics and random forest reduced roughly 500 V-J features to around 14, which were used in a naive Bayes classifier (R e1071). TCRdb reanalyzed the raw reads on its own, using fastp at Q25 for trimming and MiXCR for clone calling, and kept in-frame beta chains. Each CDR3 protein appears once, grouped with its most common genes and DNA. It is TCRdb's table, rather than the study itself, that gives the V and J calls and clone size. The sample includes hundreds of thousands of distinct CDR3 sequences, with around 14% observed a single time. The biggest ten clones account for around a third of the sample.

This clonotype originated in a woman in her 30s with Graves' hyperthyroidism. Sequencing was carried out using blood.

In nucleotide form, the sequence is TGTGCCAGCAGCCGGTCGTCGGGGACTAGCGGGATATACGAGCAGTACTTC. It specifies CASSRSSGTSGIYEQYF. The rearrangement combines TRBV4-2 with TRBJ2-7, and 13 junction bases match TRBD2. V has 4 bases trimmed and J has 4 bases trimmed; junction bases matching no gene number 10. There are 17 amino acids in the CDR3, from cysteine to phenylalanine inclusive. Only CDR3 DNA is held: 51 bases, read in frame from base 1. Looking up the germline V gene yields CDR1 LGHNA and CDR2 YNFKEQ.